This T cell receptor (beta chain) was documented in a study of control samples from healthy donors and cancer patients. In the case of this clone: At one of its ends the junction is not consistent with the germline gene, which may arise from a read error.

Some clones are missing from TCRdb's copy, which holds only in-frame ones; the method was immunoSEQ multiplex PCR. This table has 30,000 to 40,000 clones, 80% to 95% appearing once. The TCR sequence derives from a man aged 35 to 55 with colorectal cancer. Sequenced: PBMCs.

The CDR3 DNA reads as TGTGCCAGTAGTTGGGACCTAACGGGACGTTTT. This gives the protein CASSWDLTGRF. V and J are TRBV19 and TRBJ1-5, with a possible D match to TRBD1 (5 bases). CDR1 is LNHDA, CDR2 SQIVND, per germline (reference sequence). The CDR3 is made up of 11 amino acids.